The clone carrying this T cell receptor (beta chain) was counted only a few times. The antigen remains undetermined. This sample was included in a study of cytomegalovirus exposure and HLA in healthy donors. General observations from the study: In a later analysis, DRB1 alleles had the most associated TCRs; HLA-C alleles the fewest. The productive fraction for most TCR beta V segments was about 87% or about 30% in an earlier analysis. TCR beta V- and J-gene trimming was later associated with a missense DCLRE1C variant. A highly shared variant cluster was judged a likely technical artifact.

The PCR employed 60 Vbeta primers together with 13 Jbeta primers. Profiled with immunoSEQ multiplex PCR; TCRdb holds only in-frame clones, not every one. The sample records some 71,000 clones, 70% to 75% being singletons. V was pared by 1 base and J by 0 bases, with 10 bases between. CDR1 is SGHAT and CDR2 is FQNNGV in the germline V gene. This CDR3 spans 16 amino acids. The specimen was PBMCs. The source is a woman in her 30s in good health and CMV-seropositive. V usage is TRBV11-2 and J usage is TRBJ1-3; weak D call: TRBD1 (5 bases). The CDR3 DNA reads as TGTGCCAGCAGCTTAGTCGCAGGGTACTCTGGAAACACCATATATTTT. It yields the protein CASSLVAGYSGNTIYF.